Below are 6 T cell receptor beta chains sequenced from a single sample in a study of control samples from healthy donors and cancer patients (dated by TCRdb to 2020 to 2021). Library creation used the immunoSEQ multiplex PCR assay. TCRdb holds this immuneACCESS table with in-frame rearrangements only. Some clones are missing; in checked studies, unresolved V genes explain under half, and the rest has no known cause. Within this sample are just over 150,000 clones, with around 95% of them counted one time only. The top ten constitute about 8.5% of the sample. The sample comprised blood. Receptors originate from a woman in her forties in good health.

This sequence joins TRBV5-1 and TRBJ2-5; 8 bases align to TRBD1. Germline V gene data show CDR1 as SGHRS and CDR2 as YFSETQ. Trimming at V came to 9 bases and at J to 5 bases, leaving 9 bases not matched to a gene. There are 13 residues in the CDR3. Written as DNA, the CDR3 is TGCGCCACCGGACAGGGTGGCGGTGAGACCCAGTACTTC. This encodes CATGQGGGETQYF.

The V gene is TRBV6-5, the J gene TRBJ1-1; D is possibly TRBD1 (5 bases). CDR1 and CDR2 from the germline V gene are MNHEY and SVGAGI. V lost 5 bases and J 6 bases, leaving 13 bases between the germline ends. CDR3 length: 13 amino acids. The CDR3 region is CASSPREQSEAFF. The CDR3 DNA reads as TGTGCCAGCAGTCCCAGGGAGCAGTCTGAAGCTTTCTTT.

The V and J genes are TRBV27 and TRBJ1-1, with D tentatively TRBD1 (5 bases). The CDR3 is made up of 14 amino acids. Germline V lookup: CDR1 MNHEY, CDR2 SMNVEV (reference sequence). V shed 5 bases and J shed 6 bases, with 16 bases lying between them. The CDR3 is CASSVGPLGAEAFF. The CDR3 DNA follows: TGTGCCAGCAGTGTCGGTCCGTTGGGGGCTGAAGCTTTCTTT.

The rearrangement uses TRBV18 and TRBJ2-1; 7 bases are a match to TRBD2. The germline V gene has CDR1 KGHSH and CDR2 LQKENI. The V segment lost 6 bases and the J segment 7 bases; nucleotides outside the gene matches: 12. The CDR3 spans 15 residues. For the CDR3, the DNA is TGTGCCAGCTCCCCCCGGGGAGGGCCTCGAAATGAGCAGTTCTTC. Translated: CASSPRGGPRNEQFF.

The chain couples TRBV10-2 to TRBJ1-5; D is perhaps TRBD1 (5 bases). V lost 4 bases to trimming and J lost 4 bases, with 8 bases between them. This CDR3 contains 13 residues. Germline-derived CDR1 and CDR2 are WSHSY and SAAADI. CDR3 in amino acids: CASSVGGNQPQHF. CDR3 DNA sequence: TGCGCCAGCAGTGTGGGGGGGAATCAGCCCCAGCATTTT.

The chain joins TRBV27 to TRBJ2-4; D is unresolved. V lost 7 bases and J lost 1, with 17 bases in between. This CDR3 contains 16 residues. CDR1 is MNHEY and CDR2 is SMNVEV in the germline V gene (reference sequence). The CDR3 spells CASTPIGSRAKNIQYF. CDR3 DNA: TGTGCCAGCACTCCAATCGGGTCCCGGGCCAAAAACATTCAGTACTTC.